A selection of T cell receptor beta chains follows, all from one sample in a study of T-cell reconstitution after alpha-beta-depleted transplantation in children. TCRdb re-called the PCR reads with MiXCR, one entry per CDR3 protein. The sample has approximately 240,000 distinct CDR3 sequences, roughly 10% seen once. Specimen: PBMCs from the stem cell graft donor, collected from the stem cell graft. These receptors came from a human donor who donated a stem cell graft to a child with acute lymphoblastic leukemia. Both conserved end residues are part of each CDR3. A D gene is named only where the DNA matches it firmly. A clone size is listed for some rows: how often the clone was seen (once, few, many), or a class if it is expanded.

cdr3_nt cdr3_aa clone_size d_call j_call v_call
TGTGCCAGCAGCCAGTGGGCGGGGGCCTACGACAATGAGCAGTTCTTC CASSQWAGAYDNEQFF . . TRBJ2-1 TRBV11-1
TGTGCCAGCAGCTTAGTTTCCAGGGTGAGCACAGATACGCAGTATTTT CASSLVSRVSTDTQYF few . TRBJ2-3 TRBV7-8
TGTGCCAGCCGGCCTGCGTACGAGGGGACCGCGAGGAAAGATACGCAGTATTTT CASRPAYEGTARKDTQYF many . TRBJ2-3 TRBV6-2/TRBV6-3
TGCAGTGCCGCAAAACAAGATACGCAGTATTTT CSAAKQDTQYF few . TRBJ2-3 TRBV20-1
TGCGCCAGCAGCTTGGTTGGGTCAAATTCACCCCTCCACTTT CASSLVGSNSPLHF many . TRBJ1-6 TRBV5-1
TGTGCCAGCAGCTTAACAGGGGAAACTGAAGCTTTCTTT CASSLTGETEAFF many TRBD1 TRBJ1-1 TRBV7-2
TGTGCCAGCAGCCAAGATTCAAGCGAAGAGACCCAGTACTTC CASSQDSSEETQYF . . TRBJ2-5 TRBV4-2
TGTGCCAGCAGTCTGCAAGCCGCGGGGGTATATGGCTACACCTTC CASSLQAAGVYGYTF few . TRBJ1-2 TRBV27
TGTGCCAGCAGCTTGGTATTAACGGGTTCTCAGCCCCAGCATTTT CASSLVLTGSQPQHF many . TRBJ1-5 TRBV5-4
TGTGCCAGCGTAAACGACCCCAGGGCTTCTGGGGCCAACGTCCTGACTTTC CASVNDPRASGANVLTF . . TRBJ2-6 TRBV6-2/TRBV6-3
TGTGCCAGCTCACCCGGGGTAGCGGCTTACAATGAGCAGTTCTTC CASSPGVAAYNEQFF many . TRBJ2-1 TRBV18
TGCAGTGCTAGAGCACAAGCGGGGGTGAACACCGGGGAGCTGTTTTTT CSARAQAGVNTGELFF many TRBD2 TRBJ2-2 TRBV20-1
TGTGCCAGCAGCCAAGTCGGGACTCCCCTAGAGACCCAGTACTTC CASSQVGTPLETQYF . . TRBJ2-5 TRBV14
TGTGCCAGCAGTTTAGGGGAGGGCGACTACGAGCAGTACTTC CASSLGEGDYEQYF . TRBD2 TRBJ2-7 TRBV12-3/TRBV12-4
TGTGCCAGCAGCTTGACGGTCACCGGGGAGCTGTTTTTT CASSLTVTGELFF . . TRBJ2-2 TRBV5-6
TGCGCCAGCGCGCCTAGCGGAACCTTAGTCAGTCGAGAGACCCAGTACTTC CASAPSGTLVSRETQYF many TRBD2 TRBJ2-5 TRBV5-1
TGTGCCAGCAGGAAGTGGGAGGCCACTGAAGCTTTCTTT CASRKWEATEAFF many . TRBJ1-1 TRBV27
TGCGCCAGCAGCTTGGCCTGGGAGGTCGCCTACAATGAGCAGTTCTTC CASSLAWEVAYNEQFF . . TRBJ2-1 TRBV5-1
TGTGCCATCACGGGGGGCAGGGGGCAACAGCCCCAGCATTTT CAITGGRGQQPQHF few TRBD1 TRBJ1-5 TRBV10-3
TGTGCCAGCAGCTTAGCGGGACAGGGATTCAACGAGCAGTACTTC CASSLAGQGFNEQYF many TRBD1 TRBJ2-7 TRBV7-9
TGTGCCAGCAGTTTATGGGGACCCTCTGGGGCCAACGTCCTGACTTTC CASSLWGPSGANVLTF . . TRBJ2-6 TRBV27
TGCGCCAGCAGCCCTGTCCAATGGGACTCCTACGAGCAGTACTTC CASSPVQWDSYEQYF few . TRBJ2-7 TRBV5-1
TGTGCCAGCAGCTTGGATTTACAGCTTAACTATGGCTACACCTTC CASSLDLQLNYGYTF few . TRBJ1-2 TRBV5-5
TGTGCCACCAGCGGGGGACAGGGGTATTCACCCCTCCACTTT CATSGGQGYSPLHF few TRBD1 TRBJ1-6 TRBV15
TGTGCCAGCAGCTTAGTTTGGGGGGCGAGCTCCTACAATGAGCAGTTCTTC CASSLVWGASSYNEQFF few . TRBJ2-1 TRBV7-8
TGTGCCACCAGTGATGGGGGGGGCCGGGCAGATACGCAGTATTTT CATSDGGGRADTQYF many . TRBJ2-3 TRBV24-1
TGTGCCAGCTCACCACTCGGGACAGGGATTCCCTACGAGCAGTACTTC CASSPLGTGIPYEQYF . TRBD1 TRBJ2-7 TRBV18
TGTGCCAGCAGCTTTACCGGAGGTCGAGCTTTCTTT CASSFTGGRAFF many . TRBJ1-1 TRBV12-3/TRBV12-4
TGTGCCAGCAGCGCGCCACTGGACAATTCACCCCTCCACTTT CASSAPLDNSPLHF few . TRBJ1-6 TRBV7-9